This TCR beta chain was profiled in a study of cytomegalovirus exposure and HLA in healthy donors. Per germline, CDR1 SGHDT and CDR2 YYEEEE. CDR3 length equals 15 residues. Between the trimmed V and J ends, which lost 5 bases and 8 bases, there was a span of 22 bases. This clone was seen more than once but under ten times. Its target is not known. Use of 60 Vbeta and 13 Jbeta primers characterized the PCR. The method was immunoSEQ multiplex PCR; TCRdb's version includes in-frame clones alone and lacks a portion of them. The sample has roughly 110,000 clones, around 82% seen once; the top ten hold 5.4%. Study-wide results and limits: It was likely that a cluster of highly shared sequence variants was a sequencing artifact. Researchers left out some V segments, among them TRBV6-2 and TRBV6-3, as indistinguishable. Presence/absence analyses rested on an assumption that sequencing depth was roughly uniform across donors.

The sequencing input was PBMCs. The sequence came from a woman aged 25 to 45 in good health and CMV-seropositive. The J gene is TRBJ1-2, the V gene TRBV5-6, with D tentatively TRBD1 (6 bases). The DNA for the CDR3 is TGTGCCAGCAGTGGCGGGGGGCCCTCCATAGAGGGCTACACCTTC. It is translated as CASSGGGPSIEGYTF.